These 8 T cell receptor beta chains originate from one sample sequenced in a study of blood T cell repertoires in COVID-19. Some clones are missing from TCRdb's copy, which holds only in-frame ones; the method was immunoSEQ multiplex PCR. Counted here are 200,000 to 250,000 clones, 85% occurring once; the ten biggest clones make up approximately 5.1%. Sequenced: peripheral blood. Every receptor here comes from a man aged 45-65 years with COVID-19, enrolled during active disease.

The rearrangement joins TRBV11-2 to TRBJ2-1; TRBD1 agrees at 9 bases. V was clipped by 2 bases and J by 4 bases; unmatched bases: 6. Germline-derived CDR1 and CDR2 are SGHAT and FQNNGV. The CDR3 sequence is 16 residues long. CDR3 coding DNA: TGTGCCAGCAGCTTACGCGGGACAGGGATATACAATGAGCAGTTCTTC. Translated: CASSLRGTGIYNEQFF.

This clone was recorded once. V usage is TRBV11-2 and J usage is TRBJ1-5; the D is unclear. This CDR3 spans 13 amino acids. V lost 4 bases to trimming and J lost 0 bases, with 4 bases between them. Germline loops: CDR1 SGHAT, CDR2 FQNNGV. The CDR3 spells CASSSYSNQPQHF. The CDR3 bases are TGTGCCAGCAGCTCGTATAGCAATCAGCCCCAGCATTTT. The full variable domain, in which reference TRBV11-2 and TRBJ1-5 provide the parts outside the CDR3, is EAGVAQSPRYKIIEKRQSVAFWCNPISGHATLYWYQQILGQGPKLLIQFQNNGVVDDSQLPKDRFSAERLKGVDSTLKIQPAKLEDSAVYLCASSSYSNQPQHFGDGTRLSIL.

The CDR3 region has the DNA TGTGCCAGTATCGGGACAGGTAACACTGAAGCTTTCTTT. This codes for CASIGTGNTEAFF. The V and J genes are TRBV19 and TRBJ1-1; 8 bases fit TRBD1. Trimming at V came to 7 bases and at J to 2 bases, leaving 3 bases not matched to a gene. The CDR3 sequence is 13 residues long. Germline V CDR1 and CDR2: LNHDA, SQIVND (reference sequence).

V is TRBV28 and J is TRBJ2-7, with TRBD1 identical over 7 bases. Germline trimming cut 4 bases from V and 7 bases from J; bases unmatched to any gene: 10. CDR3 length: 14 amino acids. Germline CDR1 is MDHEN and CDR2 is SYDVKM. The CDR3 DNA reads as TGTGCCAGCAGTTCCCCGGGACAGCTAGGGGAGCAGTACTTC. As protein: CASSSPGQLGEQYF.

The CDR3 sequence is CASSEMTEYEQYF. The CDR3 bases are TGCGCCAGCAGCGAAATGACAGAGTACGAGCAGTACTTC. The chain recombines TRBV5-1 with TRBJ2-7, with D tentatively TRBD1 (5 bases). V lost 4 bases, J lost 4 bases, and 12 bases lay in between. Germline CDR1 SGHRS, CDR2 YFSETQ. This CDR3 region has 13 residues.

The V gene is TRBV3-1 (or the pseudogene TRBV3-2), the J gene TRBJ1-2; 8 bases are a match to TRBD1. Losses at the gene ends were 3 bases for V and 0 bases for J; bases not matched to a gene: 3. Per germline, CDR1 LGHDT and CDR2 YNNKEL (reference sequence). CDR3 size: 15 residues. The DNA of the CDR3 is TGTGCCAGCAGCCATTGGGACAGGACTAACTATGGCTACACCTTC. Translated, it gives CASSHWDRTNYGYTF.

The V and J genes are TRBV10-2 and TRBJ2-1, with D perhaps matching TRBD1 (6 bases). Between the trimmed V and J ends, which lost 4 bases and 0 bases, there was a span of 34 bases. The CDR3 is made up of 23 amino acids. CDR1 and CDR2 (germline): WSHSY, SAAADI. As DNA, the CDR3 is TGCGCCAGCAGTGGAGGGCAGGGGTCAGTTAAAGGCCATCCCCCAAGCTCCTACAATGAGCAGTTCTTC. It codes for CASSGGQGSVKGHPPSSYNEQFF.

The chain couples TRBV11-2 to TRBJ1-1; no firm D call. The CDR3 is 14 residues long. Germline V lookup: CDR1 SGHAT, CDR2 FQNNGV. V lost 1 base to trimming and J lost 2 bases, with 8 bases between them. CDR3 loop: CASSLGSSNTEAFF. The CDR3 DNA reads as TGTGCCAGCAGCTTAGGGTCGAGTAACACTGAAGCTTTCTTT.